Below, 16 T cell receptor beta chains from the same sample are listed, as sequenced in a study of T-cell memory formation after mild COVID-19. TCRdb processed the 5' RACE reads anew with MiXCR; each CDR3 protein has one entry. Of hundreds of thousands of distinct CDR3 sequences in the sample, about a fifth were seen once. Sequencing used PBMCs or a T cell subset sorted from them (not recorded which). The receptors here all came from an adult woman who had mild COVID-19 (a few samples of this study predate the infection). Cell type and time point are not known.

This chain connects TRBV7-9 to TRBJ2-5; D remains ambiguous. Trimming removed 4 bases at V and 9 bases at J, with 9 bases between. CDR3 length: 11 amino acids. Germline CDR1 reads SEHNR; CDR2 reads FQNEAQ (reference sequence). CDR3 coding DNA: TGTGCCAGCAGCTCCCGTTGGTCCCAGTACTTC. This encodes CASSSRWSQYF.

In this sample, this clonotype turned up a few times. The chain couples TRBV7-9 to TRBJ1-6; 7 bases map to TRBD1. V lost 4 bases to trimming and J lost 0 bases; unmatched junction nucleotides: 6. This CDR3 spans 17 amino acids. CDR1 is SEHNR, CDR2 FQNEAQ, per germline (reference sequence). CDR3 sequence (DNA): TGTGCCAGCAGCTCTAACCGGGACAGCTCCTATAATTCACCCCTCCACTTT. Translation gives CASSSNRDSSYNSPLHF.

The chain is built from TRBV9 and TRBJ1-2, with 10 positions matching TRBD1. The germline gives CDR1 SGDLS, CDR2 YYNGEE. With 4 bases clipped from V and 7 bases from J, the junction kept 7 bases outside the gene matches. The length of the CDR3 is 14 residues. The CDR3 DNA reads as TGTGCCAGCAGCTCGGGACAGGGGATTGGTGGCTACACCTTC. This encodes CASSSGQGIGGYTF.

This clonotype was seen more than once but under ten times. The CDR3 DNA reads TGCGCCAGCAGCTTGGGTGGCAGCGCTAACTATGGCTACACCTTC. Its translation: CASSLGGSANYGYTF. The chain has TRBV5-1 and TRBJ1-2, with no clear D. This CDR3 is 15 amino acids long. Germline CDR1 is SGHRS and CDR2 is YFSETQ. Between the trimmed V and J ends, which lost 0 bases and 0 bases, there was a span of 9 bases.

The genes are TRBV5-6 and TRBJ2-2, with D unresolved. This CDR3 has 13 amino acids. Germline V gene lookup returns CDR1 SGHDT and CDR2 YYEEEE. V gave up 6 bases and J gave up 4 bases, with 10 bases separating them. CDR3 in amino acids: CASTLGPTGELFF. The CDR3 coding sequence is TGTGCCAGCACCCTCGGTCCCACCGGGGAGCTGTTTTTT.

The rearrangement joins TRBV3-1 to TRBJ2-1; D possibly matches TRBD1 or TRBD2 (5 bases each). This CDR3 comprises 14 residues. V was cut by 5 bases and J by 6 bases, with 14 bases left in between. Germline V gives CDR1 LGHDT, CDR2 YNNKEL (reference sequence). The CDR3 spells CASSGTRFGNEQFF. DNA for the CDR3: TGTGCCAGCAGCGGGACCCGCTTCGGCAATGAGCAGTTCTTC.

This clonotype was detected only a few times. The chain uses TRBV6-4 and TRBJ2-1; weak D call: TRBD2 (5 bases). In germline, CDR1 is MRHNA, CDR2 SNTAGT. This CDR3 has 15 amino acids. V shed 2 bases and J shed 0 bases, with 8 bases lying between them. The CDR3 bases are TGTGCCAGCAGTGACAACGGGGACTCCTACAATGAGCAGTTCTTC. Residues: CASSDNGDSYNEQFF.

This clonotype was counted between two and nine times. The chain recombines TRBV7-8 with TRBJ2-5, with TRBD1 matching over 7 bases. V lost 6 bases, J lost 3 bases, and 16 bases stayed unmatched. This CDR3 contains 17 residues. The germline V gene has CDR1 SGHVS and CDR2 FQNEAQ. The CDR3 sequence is CASSLIPGTVLKETQYF. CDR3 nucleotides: TGTGCCAGCAGTCTCATACCGGGGACAGTATTAAAAGAGACCCAGTACTTC.

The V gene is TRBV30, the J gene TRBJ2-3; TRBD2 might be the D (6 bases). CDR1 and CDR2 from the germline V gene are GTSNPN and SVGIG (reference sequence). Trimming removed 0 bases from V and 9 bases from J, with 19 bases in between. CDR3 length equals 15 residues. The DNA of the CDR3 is TGTGCCTGGAGTGTAGGGCCAGCGAGGGAGGTCACGCAGTATTTT. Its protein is CAWSVGPAREVTQYF.

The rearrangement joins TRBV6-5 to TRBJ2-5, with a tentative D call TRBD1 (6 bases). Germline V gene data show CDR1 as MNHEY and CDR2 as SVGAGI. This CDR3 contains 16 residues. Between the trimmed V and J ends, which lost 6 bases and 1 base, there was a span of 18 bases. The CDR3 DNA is TGTGCCAGCAGCTTCTTTGGGGGCGGTTTCCAAGAGACCCAGTACTTC. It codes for CASSFFGGGFQETQYF.

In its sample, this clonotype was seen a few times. The CDR3 here is CASSDSAEETQYF. DNA for the CDR3: TGTGCCAGCAGCGATTCCGCGGAAGAGACCCAGTACTTC. The gene calls are TRBV12-3 or TRBV12-4 and TRBJ2-5; D unresolved. This CDR3 is 13 amino acids long. Trimming shortened V by 6 bases and J by 3 bases, and 11 bases separated the two germline ends.

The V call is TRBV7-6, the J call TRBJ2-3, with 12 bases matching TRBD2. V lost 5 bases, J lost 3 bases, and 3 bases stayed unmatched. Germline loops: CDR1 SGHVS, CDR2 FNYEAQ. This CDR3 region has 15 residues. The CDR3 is CASSTTSGRTDTQYF. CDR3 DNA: TGTGCCAGCAGCACGACTAGCGGGAGAACAGATACGCAGTATTTT.

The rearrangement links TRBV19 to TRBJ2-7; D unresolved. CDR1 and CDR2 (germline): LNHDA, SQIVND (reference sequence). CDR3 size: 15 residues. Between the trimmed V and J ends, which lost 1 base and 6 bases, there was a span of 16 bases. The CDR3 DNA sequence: TGTGCCAGTAGTATAGGGACCCTCCGTCCTAGCGAGCAGTACTTC. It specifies CASSIGTLRPSEQYF.

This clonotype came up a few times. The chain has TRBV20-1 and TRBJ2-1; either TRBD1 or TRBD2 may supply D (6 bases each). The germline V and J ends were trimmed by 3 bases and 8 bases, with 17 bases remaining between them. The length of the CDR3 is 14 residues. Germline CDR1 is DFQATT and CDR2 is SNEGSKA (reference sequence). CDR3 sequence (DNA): TGCAGTGCTAGGAGGGGGGCCGGTATGGATGAGCAGTTCTTC. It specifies CSARRGAGMDEQFF.

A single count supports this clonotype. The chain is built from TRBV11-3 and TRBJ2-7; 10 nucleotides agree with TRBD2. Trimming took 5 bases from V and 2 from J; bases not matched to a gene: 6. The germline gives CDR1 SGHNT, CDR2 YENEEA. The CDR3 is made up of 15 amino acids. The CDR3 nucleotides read TGTGCCAGCAGCAGTCTAGCGGGAGCAACCTACGAGCAGTACTTC. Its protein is CASSSLAGATYEQYF.

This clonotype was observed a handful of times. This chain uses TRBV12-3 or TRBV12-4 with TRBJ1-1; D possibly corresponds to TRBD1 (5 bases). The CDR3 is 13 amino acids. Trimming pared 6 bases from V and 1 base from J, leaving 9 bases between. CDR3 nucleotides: TGTGCCAGCAGGGCCAGGGAGAACACTGAAGCTTTCTTT. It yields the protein CASRARENTEAFF.